The clone carrying this T cell receptor (beta chain) appeared once. Its matching antigen is unknown. The data originate from a study of shared clonotypes between healthy human individuals. Study as a whole: The study used three CD4 naive, three CD4 memory, two CD8 naive and one CD8 memory plate per donor.

The CDR3 covers 14 residues. Trimming pared 5 bases from V and 3 bases from J, leaving 10 bases between. The germline gives CDR1 MNHNS, CDR2 SASEGT. Here immunoSEQ multiplex PCR was the method, and the copy in TCRdb shows in-frame clones only, minus some. The sample records over 1.4 million clones, around 97% being singletons. Study observations and caveats: Among a few donors, around 5% of naive CD4 clonotypes were found in common.

The TCR comes from a man aged 25 to 40 in good health. The chain employs TRBV6-1 and TRBJ2-2; D remains unclear. The sequenced material came from naive CD4+ T cells sorted from blood. The subset is: CD45RA+ positively selected. The CDR3 reads CASSPDPHTGELFF. The CDR3, as DNA: TGTGCCAGCAGTCCCGACCCCCACACCGGGGAGCTGTTTTTT.